Reported below is one T cell receptor (beta chain). No antigen is known for it. Profiled with immunoSEQ multiplex PCR; TCRdb holds only in-frame clones, not every one. The sample shows under 45,000 clones, less than 95% of them seen only once. The entry originates in a study of graft-versus-host responses after intestinal transplantation. Study findings and constraints: An association linked early post-transplant HvG declines with peak circulating GvH clone levels. Recipient marrow harbored GvH clones, some of which surfaced first in ileum or blood.

The specimen comprised unstimulated CD4+ T cells sorted from spleen or lymph node cells, sampled before transplant. The receptor was isolated from a human donor who was the organ donor for an intestinal transplant.

The CDR3 DNA reads as TGCGCCAGCAGCCCCGGGGGGGCCGAGCAGTACTTC. Residues: CASSPGGAEQYF. V is TRBV5-1 and J is TRBJ2-7; TRBD2 agrees at 8 bases. Germline V gene sequence: CDR1 SGHRS, CDR2 YFSETQ. Losses at the gene ends were 4 bases for V and 6 bases for J; bases not matched to a gene: 3. This CDR3 contains 12 residues.